This TCR beta chain was captured by sequencing in a study of blood T cells in healthy people across ages. Trimming shortened V by 0 bases and J by 5 bases, and 20 bases separated the two germline ends. CDR3 size: 17 residues. Germline values: CDR1 SGHDT, CDR2 YYEEEE. This clonotype has just one count. A second PCR, run for about 6 to 11 cycles, used a sample-barcoded 5' primer plus a J-beta primer mix. TCRdb analysed the 5' RACE reads with MiXCR anew, one entry per CDR3 protein. The profile shows about 970,000 distinct CDR3 sequences, roughly 51% of them singletons. The TCR originated in a woman aged 55 to 70 in good health. The specimen was blood. The chain has TRBV5-6 and TRBJ2-5, with a weak D call TRBD2 (6 bases). As DNA, the CDR3 is TGTGCCAGCAGCTTGGCCTCGACAGCTTACAGCGGGGAGACCCAGTACTTC. Translating gives CASSLASTAYSGETQYF.